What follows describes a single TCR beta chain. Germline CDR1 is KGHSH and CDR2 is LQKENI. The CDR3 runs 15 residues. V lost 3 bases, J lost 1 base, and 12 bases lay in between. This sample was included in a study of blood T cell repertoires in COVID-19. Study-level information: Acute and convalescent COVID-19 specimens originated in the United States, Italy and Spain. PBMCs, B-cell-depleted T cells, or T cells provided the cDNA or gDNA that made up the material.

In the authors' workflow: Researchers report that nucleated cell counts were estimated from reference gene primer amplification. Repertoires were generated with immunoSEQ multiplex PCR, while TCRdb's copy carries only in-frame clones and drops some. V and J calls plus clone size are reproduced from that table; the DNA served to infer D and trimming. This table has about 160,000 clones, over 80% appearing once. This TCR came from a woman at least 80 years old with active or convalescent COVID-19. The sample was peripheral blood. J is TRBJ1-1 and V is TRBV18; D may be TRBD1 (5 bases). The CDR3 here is CASSPDRIGNTEAFF. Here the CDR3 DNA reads TGTGCCAGCTCACCCGACAGAATCGGGAACACTGAAGCTTTCTTT.